In this sample, the clone carrying this TCR beta chain turned up once. All exposed participants met a person with COVID-19 within 2 weeks before entering the study. The germline V gene encodes CDR1 ENHRY and CDR2 SYGVKD. Unmatched junction bases numbered 9, after V lost 4 bases and J lost 1 base. The CDR3 is 16 amino acids. The assay was immunoSEQ multiplex PCR, and TCRdb's table has in-frame clones only and misses some. The data contain hundreds of thousands of clones, about 86% of them singletons. The data derive from a study of blood T cell repertoires in COVID-19. Whole-study context: Acute and convalescent COVID-19 samples came from the United States, Italy and Spain. Sources were T cells, B-cell-depleted T cells, or PBMCs; the material itself was cDNA or gDNA.

Sample: PBMCs or T cells enriched from blood (not recorded which). The genes are TRBV10-3 and TRBJ1-1, with 7 bases identical to TRBD1. The sequence was obtained from a woman in her twenties or thirties who had been exposed to COVID-19. In nucleotides, the CDR3 is TGTGCCATCAGTGGGACAGGAGTAGGGTCGAACACTGAAGCTTTCTTT. Encoded protein: CAISGTGVGSNTEAFF.